This T cell receptor (beta chain) was sequenced in a study of identical twins. From the 5' RACE reads, TCRdb called clonotypes with MiXCR, one entry per CDR3 protein. This table has 1.5 million to 2 million distinct CDR3 sequences, 25% to 35% appearing once. There are 11 residues in the CDR3. The V gene's germline CDR1 is SQVTM and CDR2 ANQGSEA. The sequence was collected from a newborn girl in good health. The sample comprised cord blood. The chain is built from TRBV29-1 and TRBJ2-5; 7 nucleotides agree with TRBD2. The end of the DNA fits TRBJ2-7 better, so the J call may be wrong. The CDR3 loop reads CSVVWGGEQYF. CDR3 sequence (DNA): TGCAGCGTTGTGTGGGGGGGCGAGCAGTACTTC.